The sequence of this T cell receptor (beta chain) was determined in a study of shared clonotypes between healthy human individuals. In germline, CDR1 is LNHDA, CDR2 SQIVND (reference sequence). The CDR3 has 12 amino acids. Trimming pared 9 bases from V and 1 base from J, leaving 7 bases between. Each sorted subset replicate got 200 ng genomic DNA, roughly 30,000 genomes. The assay was immunoSEQ multiplex PCR, and TCRdb's table has in-frame clones only and misses some. There are approximately 1,500,000 clones in the sample; 95% to 99% occur only once, and approximately 0.45% lies in the top ten. What was sequenced was naive CD4+ T cells sorted from blood. The subset was: CD45RA+ positively selected. The receptor's source is a man between 25 and 39 years old in good health. V and J are TRBV19 and TRBJ2-1; no definite D call. The CDR3 DNA sequence: TGTGCCAGCCGGCGGTCCTACAATGAGCAGTTCTTC. It codes for CASRRSYNEQFF.